The T cell receptor (beta chain) described here comes from a study of blood T cell repertoires in COVID-19. Whole-study context: Whether acute or convalescent, the COVID-19 samples came from the United States, Italy and Spain. In each case, the material was cDNA or gDNA derived from T cells, B-cell-depleted T cells, or PBMCs.

In Seattle, patients joined the study during active infection and were tracked longitudinally. In the study's own analysis: Estimation of nucleated cell counts was performed using reference gene primer amplification. The assay was immunoSEQ multiplex PCR, and TCRdb's table has in-frame clones only and misses some. That table furnishes V, J and clone size, whereas the DNA furnished D and trimming. The table includes 100,000 to 150,000 clones, 80% to 90% detected once. V dropped 5 bases and J dropped 4 bases, with 10 bases sitting between them. Germline assignment: CDR1 SEHNR and CDR2 FQNEAQ (reference sequence). This CDR3 region has 13 residues.

This TCR came from a man in his 60s with COVID-19, enrolled during active disease. The sample taken for sequencing was peripheral blood. The genes are TRBV7-9 and TRBJ2-3, with unresolved D. The CDR3 protein is CASSLAFADTQYF. As DNA, the CDR3 is TGTGCCAGCAGCCTTGCGTTTGCAGATACGCAGTATTTT.